These 21 T cell receptor beta chains originate from one sample sequenced in a study of cytomegalovirus exposure and HLA in healthy donors. In the PCR, 60 Vbeta and 13 Jbeta primers were used. Sequencing used immunoSEQ multiplex PCR; TCRdb keeps in-frame clones, though not all of them. The table lists some 130,000 clones, over 75% of them singletons. Input material: PBMCs. The receptors derive from a male donor in good health and CMV-seropositive.

V usage is TRBV9 and J usage is TRBJ2-3, with TRBD1 matching over 9 bases. V shed 4 bases, J shed 1 base, and the junction held 4 bases outside the gene matches. The CDR3 length is 15 residues. CDR1 and CDR2 from the germline V gene are SGDLS and YYNGEE. CDR3 sequence (DNA): TGTGCCAGCAGCACGCGGGACAGGGGCACAGATACGCAGTATTTT. As protein: CASSTRDRGTDTQYF.

This chain links TRBV6-5 with TRBJ2-3, with D perhaps matching TRBD1 (5 bases). V lost 0 bases to trimming and J lost 1 base, with 8 bases between them. Per germline, CDR1 MNHEY and CDR2 SVGAGI. CDR3 length equals 15 residues. Here the CDR3 reads CASSYSRVGTDTQYF. CDR3 DNA sequence: TGTGCCAGCAGTTACTCCAGGGTCGGCACAGATACGCAGTATTTT.

V usage is TRBV5-1 and J usage is TRBJ2-1; TRBD2 agrees at 13 bases. Trimming cost V 6 bases and J 5 bases; bases outside gene matches: 5. CDR1 is SGHRS and CDR2 is YFSETQ in the germline V gene. This CDR3 region has 15 residues. The CDR3 protein is CASTPTSGGNNEQFF. CDR3 bases: TGCGCCAGCACCCCGACTAGCGGGGGGAACAATGAGCAGTTCTTC.

This clone came up a few times. V and J are TRBV5-6 and TRBJ2-5; D remains ambiguous. V dropped 4 bases and J dropped 7 bases, with 14 bases sitting between them. The germline V gene has CDR1 SGHDT and CDR2 YYEEEE. The CDR3 sequence is 13 residues long. The CDR3 DNA follows: TGTGCCAGCAGCCTTACCTCGCTAGGGACCCAGTACTTC. Residues: CASSLTSLGTQYF. Full variable domain (outside the CDR3, taken from reference TRBV5-6 and TRBJ2-5): DAGVTQSPTHLIKTRGQQVTLRCSPKSGHDTVSWYQQALGQGPQFIFQYYEEEERQRGNFPDRFSGHQFPNYSSELNVNALLLGDSALYLCASSLTSLGTQYFGPGTRLLVL.

The chain uses TRBV27 and TRBJ1-2; TRBD1 might be the D (6 bases). V was pared by 8 bases and J by 0 bases, with 16 bases between. The CDR3 is 15 residues long. Germline CDR1 is MNHEY and CDR2 is SMNVEV (reference sequence). The CDR3 DNA reads as TGTGCCAGCCACTCCCTGGACAGCTCTAACTATGGCTACACCTTC. It translates to CASHSLDSSNYGYTF.

This clone was detected a few times. The genes are TRBV5-6 and TRBJ2-3; 7 bases are a match to TRBD1. Germline assignment: CDR1 SGHDT and CDR2 YYEEEE. There are 14 residues in the CDR3. The J segment lost 3 bases and the V segment lost 0 bases, leaving 1 base of the junction unmatched. CDR3 sequence: CASSLATGTDTQYF. The DNA for the CDR3 is TGTGCCAGCAGCTTGGCGACAGGGACAGATACGCAGTATTTT.

The rearrangement uses TRBV5-4 and TRBJ1-2; maybe TRBD1 (5 bases). V lost 4 bases to trimming and J lost 5 bases, with 15 bases between them. Germline V lookup: CDR1 SGHNT, CDR2 YYREEE (reference sequence). CDR3 length: 14 amino acids. DNA of the CDR3: TGTGCCAGCAGCCCCCGGAGGGGAACTTATGGCTACACCTTC. Protein: CASSPRRGTYGYTF.

The chain uses TRBV30 and TRBJ1-6; D ambiguous. This CDR3 region has 12 residues. From germline, CDR1 is GTSNPN and CDR2 SVGIG (reference sequence). V gave up 0 bases and J gave up 9 bases, with 6 bases separating them. This chain's CDR3 is CAWSVEGSPLHF. The CDR3 region has the DNA TGTGCCTGGAGTGTAGAGGGTTCACCCCTCCACTTT.

This clone was seen just once. The rearrangement joins TRBV7-2 to TRBJ1-5; no definite D call. This CDR3 contains 14 residues. V lost 6 bases and J 2 bases, leaving 11 bases between the germline ends. CDR1 and CDR2 (germline): SGHTA, FQGNSA. In nucleotides, the CDR3 is TGTGCCAGCAGTCTTAGACTGGGCAATCAGCCCCAGCATTTT. The encoded protein is CASSLRLGNQPQHF.

The chain has TRBV14 and TRBJ2-1; D is perhaps TRBD2 (6 bases). The V gene's germline CDR1 is SGHDN and CDR2 FVKESK. This CDR3 spans 15 amino acids. Trimming took 4 bases from V and 4 from J, leaving 14 bases between them. For the CDR3, the DNA is TGTGCCAGCAGCCCTATCGGCGGGGCATACAATGAGCAGTTCTTC. Residues: CASSPIGGAYNEQFF.

The CDR3 region is CASSFIFALDSPLHF. The CDR3 region has the DNA TGTGCCAGCAGTTTCATTTTCGCGTTGGATTCACCCCTCCACTTT. The genes are TRBV28 and TRBJ1-6; D call uncertain. The CDR3 is 15 amino acids. Trimming stripped 3 bases from V and 8 bases from J, with 14 bases between. CDR1 is MDHEN, CDR2 SYDVKM, per germline.

The chain links TRBV30 to TRBJ2-7; a possible D gene is TRBD2 (6 bases). V lost 2 bases, J lost 2 bases, and 7 bases lay in between. The germline gives CDR1 GTSNPN, CDR2 SVGIG (reference sequence). The length of the CDR3 is 12 residues. The CDR3 DNA reads as TGTGCCTGGAGTACGGGAGCCTACGAGCAGTACTTC. Its translation: CAWSTGAYEQYF.

V gene TRBV6-5 combines with J gene TRBJ1-1, with 7 nucleotides matching TRBD1. The V segment lost 5 bases and the J segment 1 base; nucleotides outside the gene matches: 7. The CDR3 consists of 15 residues. Per germline, CDR1 MNHEY and CDR2 SVGAGI. In nucleotides, the CDR3 is TGTGCCAGCAGTAACCAGGGGGTAGGGAACACTGAAGCTTTCTTT. Amino acid sequence: CASSNQGVGNTEAFF.

The rearrangement joins TRBV11-2 to TRBJ2-7, with 10 bases aligning to TRBD2. The V gene end was trimmed by 2 bases and the J gene end by 0 bases; junction bases not matched to a gene: 7. The CDR3 is 17 amino acids. The germline V gene encodes CDR1 SGHAT and CDR2 FQNNGV. DNA of the CDR3: TGTGCCAGCAGCTTAACCGGGACTAGCGTGAGCTCCTACGAGCAGTACTTC. This codes for CASSLTGTSVSSYEQYF.

This clone was recorded once. The CDR3 here is CASSQGQGGDNEQFF. In DNA form, the CDR3 reads TGTGCCAGCAGCCAAGGACAGGGGGGGGACAATGAGCAGTTCTTC. V and J are TRBV4-2 and TRBJ2-1; TRBD1 agrees at 9 bases. The CDR3 contains 15 residues. J lost 5 bases, V lost 1 base, and 3 bases had no gene match. The V gene's germline CDR1 is LGHNA and CDR2 YNFKEQ.

V and J are TRBV7-2 and TRBJ1-1, with TRBD1 as a possible D gene (6 bases). Per the germline V gene, CDR1 is SGHTA and CDR2 is FQGNSA. V shed 4 bases and J shed 1 base, with 10 bases lying between them. This CDR3 spans 14 amino acids. The CDR3 protein is CASSSQQGNTEAFF. In DNA form, the CDR3 reads TGTGCCAGCAGCTCCCAACAGGGGAACACTGAAGCTTTCTTT.

Here the CDR3 DNA reads TGCGCCAGCAGCCAAGGGTCGTGGGGGCTCTCTGGAAACACCATATATTTT. It yields the protein CASSQGSWGLSGNTIYF. The rearrangement uses TRBV4-1 and TRBJ1-3; the D gene is possibly TRBD1 (6 bases). The V end was cut by 1 base, the J end by 0 bases, with 13 bases between. CDR1 and CDR2 from the germline V gene are MGHRA and YSYEKL. The CDR3 has 17 residues.

The V and J genes are TRBV28 and TRBJ2-7; TRBD2 matches at 8 bases. The length of the CDR3 is 15 residues. CDR1 and CDR2 from the germline V gene are MDHEN and SYDVKM. Trimming removed 2 bases from V and 6 bases from J; junction bases left unmatched: 9. CDR3 bases: TGTGCCAGCAGTTTACCAACTAGCGGAAACGGCGAGCAGTACTTC. It translates to CASSLPTSGNGEQYF.

This clone has only a few counts. The chain joins TRBV2 to TRBJ1-5, with D possibly matching TRBD1 (6 bases). Germline lookup yields CDR1 SNHLY and CDR2 FYNNEI. V was clipped by 6 bases and J by 3 bases, with 15 bases between them. The CDR3 loop spans 15 amino acids. CDR3 nucleotides: TGTGCCAGCAGAGAACAGGGTTGGAACAATCAGCCCCAGCATTTT. Protein sequence: CASREQGWNNQPQHF.

J is TRBJ2-5 and V is TRBV4-2; D call uncertain. The germline CDR1 and CDR2 sequences are LGHNA and YNFKEQ. This CDR3 is 13 amino acids long. Trimming pared 5 bases from V and 0 bases from J, leaving 7 bases between. For the CDR3, the DNA is TGTGCCAGCAGCTCCCAGAACCAAGAGACCCAGTACTTC. Translating gives CASSSQNQETQYF.

This chain links TRBV6-4 with TRBJ2-3; perhaps TRBD1 as D (6 bases). Germline CDR1 is MRHNA and CDR2 is SNTAGT. This CDR3 comprises 14 residues. V lost 3 bases to trimming and J lost 2 bases, with 9 bases between them. The CDR3 DNA reads TGTGCCAGCAGTGATGGGGGCCCCACAGATACGCAGTATTTT. This codes for CASSDGGPTDTQYF.